The next 9 T cell receptor beta chains were all read from a single sample in a study of Graves' ophthalmopathy and Graves' hyperthyroidism. From RNA, the CDR3 regions of TCR beta chains were amplified and sequenced. After a first-round RT-PCR with HTBI primers, a second-round multiplex PCR was run. TCRdb re-called the multiplex PCR reads through MiXCR, storing one row per CDR3 protein. The sample consists of about 230,000 distinct CDR3 sequences, around 42% of them appearing once. The sequenced material came from peripheral blood. These TCRs come from an adult man with Graves' ophthalmopathy.

The table lists this clonotype with a few counts. The chain couples TRBV7-2 to TRBJ2-7, with TRBD1 as a possible D gene (6 bases). The DNA matches TRBJ2-1 better at its end, which makes the J call doubtful. This CDR3 comprises 13 residues. Germline lookup yields CDR1 SGHTA and CDR2 FQGNSA. CDR3 protein: CASSHTQGNEQFF. CDR3 coding DNA: TGTGCCAGCAGCCACACCCAGGGGAACGAGCAGTTCTTC.

This rearrangement joins TRBV7-9 to TRBJ2-7, with 9 bases matching TRBD2. The J segment lost 4 bases and the V segment lost 4 bases, leaving 5 bases of the junction unmatched. Germline assignment: CDR1 SEHNR and CDR2 FQNEAQ (reference sequence). The CDR3 has 14 residues. CDR3 nucleotides: TGTGCCAGCAGCTCTGCTAGCGGGACGTACGAGCAGTACTTC. Its protein product is CASSSASGTYEQYF.

This clonotype was found many times. J is TRBJ1-1 and V is TRBV2; D unclear. The CDR3 consists of 14 residues. The V gene's germline CDR1 is SNHLY and CDR2 FYNNEI. V lost 1 base and J lost 0, with 6 bases in between. In nucleotides, the CDR3 is TGTGCCAGCAGTGAAGGTGGGCTGAACACTGAAGCTTTCTTT. Protein: CASSEGGLNTEAFF.

This clonotype turned up a few times. The rearrangement joins TRBV7-8 to TRBJ1-2, with D tentatively TRBD1 (5 bases). Germline CDR1 is SGHVS and CDR2 is FQNEAQ. V was shortened by 5 bases and J by 5 bases, with 12 bases between the two germline ends. The CDR3 extends over 13 amino acids. The CDR3 bases are TGTGCCAGCAGCCGGGGACGGGAATATGGCTACACCTTC. It yields the protein CASSRGREYGYTF.

V and J are TRBV6-5 and TRBJ1-4; D uncertain. The V gene's germline CDR1 is MNHEY and CDR2 SVGAGI. The V end was cut by 4 bases, the J end by 7 bases, with 13 bases between. The length of the CDR3 is 14 residues. DNA for the CDR3: TGTGCCAGCAGTTTCGGTGCTAAAGGTGAAAAACTGTTTTTT. Its protein product is CASSFGAKGEKLFF.

The chain employs TRBV29-1 and TRBJ1-1; D possibly corresponds to TRBD1 (6 bases). V was clipped by 7 bases and J by 2 bases, with 14 bases between them. The CDR3 is 13 amino acids. Per the germline V gene, CDR1 is SQVTM and CDR2 is ANQGSEA. CDR3 sequence reads: CSAFGGRNTEAFF. For the CDR3, the DNA is TGCAGCGCCTTCGGGGGGCGAAACACTGAAGCTTTCTTT.

This clonotype has a handful of counts. The rearrangement links TRBV7-2 to TRBJ2-7; 8 nucleotides align to TRBD2. The germline V gene encodes CDR1 SGHTA and CDR2 FQGNSA. Trimming at V came to 6 bases and at J to 5 bases, leaving 9 bases not matched to a gene. The CDR3 totals 14 residues. CDR3 loop: CASSYGGRSHEQYF. The CDR3 DNA reads TGTGCCAGCAGTTATGGCGGGAGGTCTCACGAGCAGTACTTC.

The sample holds one count of this clonotype. The chain is built from TRBV27 and TRBJ2-7, with 9 nucleotides matching TRBD1. V lost 5 bases and J lost 6; bases outside the gene matches: 8. Germline V lookup: CDR1 MNHEY, CDR2 SMNVEV (reference sequence). The CDR3 is 14 amino acids. CDR3 sequence reads: CASSGHRGRSEQYF. Written as DNA, the CDR3 is TGTGCCAGCAGTGGACACAGGGGGCGGTCCGAGCAGTACTTC.

A note on this clonotype: This clone may be a read error of a much larger clone one base away. The J gene is TRBJ1-1, the V gene TRBV10-3; D is unclear. Germline V gene data show CDR1 as ENHRY and CDR2 as SYGVKD. The CDR3 contains 14 residues. The CDR3 is CASWGHRSSREASF. CDR3 nucleotide sequence: TGTGCCAGCTGGGGTCATAGGAGCTCACGGGAAGCTTCCTTT.